The entry that follows covers one T cell receptor (beta chain) sequence. These data are taken from a study of blood T cell repertoires in COVID-19. The germline V gene encodes CDR1 SQVTM and CDR2 ANQGSEA. The CDR3 runs 13 residues. V trimming: 7 bases; J trimming: 8 bases; junction bases outside the gene matches: 11. The table came from immunoSEQ multiplex PCR; TCRdb's copy has only in-frame clones and leaves some out. The repertoire includes over 200,000 clones, about four fifths of them detected once, and less than 15% sits in the top ten. The sample comprised peripheral blood. This TCR came from a middle-aged woman with acute or convalescent COVID-19. The chain recombines TRBV29-1 with TRBJ2-4, with TRBD2 identical over 7 bases. Here the CDR3 reads CSARLAPRDIQYF. The CDR3 DNA reads TGCAGCGCCCGACTAGCTCCCAGGGACATTCAGTACTTC.